These 16 T cell receptor beta chains came from one sample sequenced in a study of shared clonotypes between healthy human individuals. The assay was immunoSEQ multiplex PCR, and TCRdb's table has in-frame clones only and misses some. The sample has fewer than 550,000 clones, approximately 79% seen once. The specimen sequenced was PBMCs. Receptor source: a woman in her forties in good health. Some clones in this sample may be carry-over from other donors' samples.

This rearrangement joins TRBV7-8 to TRBJ2-7, with 7 bases that match TRBD2. Germline values: CDR1 SGHVS, CDR2 FQNEAQ. After removal of 5 bases from V and 7 bases from J, the junction contained 8 bases not matched to a gene. This CDR3 is built from 13 residues. CDR3 loop: CASSQGGREEQYF. In nucleotides, the CDR3 is TGTGCCAGCAGCCAGGGAGGGCGGGAGGAGCAGTACTTC.

This chain uses TRBV20-1 with TRBJ2-7; D not certain. Trimming removed 7 bases from V and 2 bases from J, with 9 bases in between. The CDR3 contains 11 residues. Germline CDR1 reads DFQATT; CDR2 reads SNEGSKA (reference sequence). As DNA, the CDR3 is TGCAGTGTCGGAGTAACCTACGAGCAGTACTTC. The encoded protein is CSVGVTYEQYF.

The chain recombines TRBV7-9 with TRBJ1-2; tentative D call: TRBD1 (5 bases). The CDR3 sequence is 15 residues long. The germline CDR1 and CDR2 sequences are SEHNR and FQNEAQ (reference sequence). V lost 6 bases to trimming and J lost 4 bases, with 18 bases between them. CDR3 DNA: TGTGCCAGCAGTCCAGGGTTTGGTTTAGGCTATGGCTACACCTTC. This sequence encodes CASSPGFGLGYGYTF.

The chain is built from TRBV30 and TRBJ1-1, with D possibly matching TRBD1 (6 bases). Germline CDR1 and CDR2: GTSNPN and SVGIG (reference sequence). This CDR3 has 14 residues. The V and J ends lost 0 bases and 3 bases respectively, with 11 bases between them. The CDR3 nucleotides are TGTGCCTGGAGTGTCTCGGGGGCTGACACTGAAGCTTTCTTT. Its protein is CAWSVSGADTEAFF.

In nucleotides, the CDR3 is TGTGCCAGCAGCTTAGAGCTAACAGGAAGAGGAGGCTACACCTTC. It translates to CASSLELTGRGGYTF. This chain joins TRBV7-8 and TRBJ1-2; the D gene is possibly TRBD1 (5 bases). This CDR3 contains 15 residues. Germline assignment: CDR1 SGHVS and CDR2 FQNEAQ. The germline V and J ends were trimmed by 1 base and 8 bases, with 17 bases remaining between them.

The chain joins TRBV5-6 to TRBJ1-2; 8 bases align to TRBD1. Germline V CDR1 and CDR2: SGHDT, YYEEEE. The CDR3 has 14 amino acids. After removal of 5 bases from V and 4 bases from J, the junction contained 7 bases not matched to a gene. The CDR3 reads CASRPDRAGYGYTF. The CDR3 nucleotides are TGTGCCAGCAGGCCGGACAGGGCGGGCTATGGCTACACCTTC.

This clone has just a few counts. The genes are TRBV10-3 and TRBJ1-2, with no clear D. Trimming pared 0 bases from V and 5 bases from J, leaving 7 bases between. Germline V CDR1 and CDR2: ENHRY, SYGVKD. This CDR3 region has 13 residues. This CDR3 reads CAISESTSYGYTF. CDR3 DNA sequence: TGTGCCATCAGTGAGTCGACGAGTTATGGCTACACCTTC.

The V and J genes are TRBV2 and TRBJ2-7, with D unresolved. Trimming stripped 4 bases from V and 4 bases from J, with 8 bases between. The CDR3 sequence is 12 residues long. Germline CDR1 SNHLY, CDR2 FYNNEI. CDR3: CASSVRQYEQYF. CDR3 nucleotide sequence: TGTGCCAGCAGTGTTCGGCAGTACGAGCAGTACTTC. Based on the CDR3 plus reference TRBV2 and TRBJ2-7, the full variable domain is EPEVTQTPSHQVTQMGQEVILRCVPISNHLYFYWYRQILGQKVEFLVSFYNNEISEKSEIFDDQFSVERPDGSNFTLKIRSTKLEDSAMYFCASSVRQYEQYFGPGTRLTVT.

This chain joins TRBV7-8 and TRBJ2-2; 7 bases map to TRBD1. Per the germline V gene, CDR1 is SGHVS and CDR2 is FQNEAQ. Trimming removed 5 bases from V and 3 bases from J; junction bases left unmatched: 12. This CDR3 comprises 17 residues. The CDR3 loop is CASSPFTGTAYTGELFF. CDR3 sequence (DNA): TGTGCCAGCAGCCCATTTACCGGGACAGCTTACACCGGGGAGCTGTTTTTT.

This rearrangement joins TRBV9 to TRBJ2-7, with unresolved D. This CDR3 region has 15 residues. Trimming removed 4 bases at V and 2 bases at J, with 16 bases between. Germline V gene data show CDR1 as SGDLS and CDR2 as YYNGEE. The CDR3 loop reads CASSPRTAGPYEQYF. CDR3 nucleotides: TGTGCCAGCAGCCCCCGAACCGCCGGCCCCTACGAGCAGTACTTC.

This clone was seen just once. A single base separates this from a much larger clone, so it may be a read error. The same CDR3 can be traced to other DNA sequences in this sample. The gene calls are TRBV6-5 and TRBJ1-2, with 8 bases lining up with TRBD1. Germline V CDR1 and CDR2: MNHEY, SVGAGI. Unmatched junction bases numbered 5, after V lost 3 bases and J lost 8 bases. The CDR3 extends over 13 amino acids. CDR3 residues: CASSYSQGAGYTF. CDR3 nucleotide sequence: TGTGCCAGCAGTTATTCGCAGGGGGCGGGCTACACCTTC.

This chain links TRBV7-9 with TRBJ2-7, with D possibly called TRBD1 or TRBD2 (5 bases each). This CDR3 comprises 14 residues. V was shortened by 3 bases and J by 0 bases, with 9 bases between the two germline ends. Per germline, CDR1 SEHNR and CDR2 FQNEAQ (reference sequence). CDR3 amino acids: CASSFRDLSYEQYF. CDR3 in DNA: TGTGCCAGCAGCTTCCGGGACCTCTCCTACGAGCAGTACTTC.

V is TRBV11-2 and J is TRBJ2-5, with D perhaps matching TRBD1 or TRBD2 (5 bases each). The CDR3 contains 13 residues. Trimming pared 5 bases from V and 4 bases from J, leaving 11 bases between. CDR1 is SGHAT, CDR2 FQNNGV, per germline. As DNA, the CDR3 is TGTGCCAGCAGCCAGGGACCGAGAGAGACCCAGTACTTC. The encoded protein is CASSQGPRETQYF.

The genes are TRBV2 and TRBJ2-5, with D unresolved. V was clipped by 9 bases and J by 5 bases, with 16 bases between them. The CDR3 covers 13 residues. Germline V gene sequence: CDR1 SNHLY, CDR2 FYNNEI. Here the CDR3 DNA reads TGTGCCAGTACTGTTCTAGGGTCTGAGACCCAGTACTTC. It encodes CASTVLGSETQYF.

The CDR3 nucleotides read TGTGCCAGCAGTTTTGAGAGAATCTATGGCTACACCTTC. This encodes CASSFERIYGYTF. The V and J genes are TRBV6-6 and TRBJ1-2, with D uncertain. Trimming removed 4 bases from V and 4 bases from J, with 10 bases in between. The CDR3 loop spans 13 amino acids. Germline CDR1 is MNHNY and CDR2 is SVGAGI (reference sequence).

This clone showed up just a few times. The rearrangement uses TRBV5-1 and TRBJ1-2; TRBD1 agrees at 8 bases. The V segment lost 2 bases and the J segment 0 bases; nucleotides outside the gene matches: 3. Germline values: CDR1 SGHRS, CDR2 YFSETQ. CDR3 size: 15 residues. The DNA for the CDR3 is TGCGCCAGCAGCTTATCAGGGGGCTCTAACTATGGCTACACCTTC. Its translation is CASSLSGGSNYGYTF.